This entry concerns a single T cell receptor beta chain. Unexposed donor CD4+ T cells date from about 2011-2018, before the COVID-19 pandemic. These data belong to a study of CD4 T cells in relation to SARS-CoV-2 and coronaviruses. The method was immunoSEQ multiplex PCR; TCRdb's version includes in-frame clones alone and lacks a portion of them. Here the sample spans around 70,000 clones, about 87% being singletons. V lost 7 bases, J lost 4 bases, and 6 bases stayed unmatched. The CDR3 totals 12 residues. The germline CDR1 and CDR2 sequences are SQVTM and ANQGSEA. V is TRBV29-1 and J is TRBJ2-5; 7 nucleotides align to TRBD1. This clonotype was sampled from a human donor in good health. Sequenced material: memory CD4+ T cells from PBMCs. CDR3 amino acids: CSASGGPETQYF. The DNA of the CDR3 is TGCAGCGCCTCAGGGGGTCCAGAGACCCAGTACTTC.